A selection of T cell receptor beta chains follows, all from one sample in a study of blood T cells in healthy people across ages. A single record per CDR3 protein comes from TCRdb applying MiXCR to the 5' RACE reads. The data contain 850,000 to 1,300,000 distinct CDR3 sequences, 45% of them singletons. The source material was blood. The receptors originated from a woman in her fifties or sixties in good health. Each CDR3 is given with its conserved first and last residue. The size of a clone is reported for some rows only, either as once, few or many, or as a class for expanded clones.

CDR3aa: CASSKFLSSYNEQFF
j_gene: TRBJ2-1
v_gene: TRBV27
abundance: .

CDR3aa: CASSPALAGGDKNIPYF
j_gene: TRBJ2-5
v_gene: TRBV5-4
abundance: .

CDR3aa: CASSRTGSRQYF
j_gene: TRBJ2-4
v_gene: TRBV12-3/TRBV12-4
abundance: .

CDR3aa: CASSSRDRDTGANVLTF
j_gene: TRBJ2-6
v_gene: TRBV7-9
abundance: few

CDR3aa: CSARPSGMSSYEQYF
j_gene: TRBJ2-7
v_gene: TRBV20-1
abundance: .

CDR3aa: CASSPPILDTQYF
j_gene: TRBJ2-3
v_gene: TRBV18
abundance: .

CDR3aa: CASSSTSGRAKFF
j_gene: TRBJ2-1
v_gene: TRBV5-1
abundance: .

CDR3aa: CSVVGFSDNEQFF
j_gene: TRBJ2-1
v_gene: TRBV29-1
abundance: .

CDR3aa: CASSVVGLAGPDTQYF
j_gene: TRBJ2-3
v_gene: TRBV9
abundance: .

CDR3aa: CASRFSGVTAYGYTF
j_gene: TRBJ1-2
v_gene: TRBV6-5
abundance: .

CDR3aa: CSVEDQRGSYEQYF
j_gene: TRBJ2-7
v_gene: TRBV29-1
abundance: .

CDR3aa: CASKGVAGELFF
j_gene: TRBJ2-2
v_gene: TRBV2
abundance: few

CDR3aa: CASSFRARGEDGYTF
j_gene: TRBJ1-2
v_gene: TRBV7-9
abundance: few

CDR3aa: CASSLVDRASYEQYF
j_gene: TRBJ2-7
v_gene: TRBV7-9
abundance: .

CDR3aa: CASSYTGGSNEQYF
j_gene: .
v_gene: TRBV6-5
abundance: .

CDR3aa: CASSPGRKNTEAFF
j_gene: TRBJ1-1
v_gene: TRBV6-5
abundance: .

CDR3aa: CASSQDRRNSPLHF
j_gene: TRBJ1-6
v_gene: TRBV18
abundance: few

CDR3aa: CASSRGYSGANVLTF
j_gene: TRBJ2-6
v_gene: TRBV7-7
abundance: .

CDR3aa: CATRKDSYEQYF
j_gene: TRBJ2-7
v_gene: TRBV15
abundance: few

CDR3aa: CASSPVPGVTETQYF
j_gene: TRBJ2-5
v_gene: TRBV5-1
abundance: .

CDR3aa: CASSVRRTSGRVRDTQYF
j_gene: TRBJ2-3
v_gene: TRBV27
abundance: .

CDR3aa: CASSGTGGAEAFF
j_gene: TRBJ1-1
v_gene: TRBV5-1
abundance: .

CDR3aa: CASRAGTGGTEAFF
j_gene: TRBJ1-1
v_gene: TRBV21-1
abundance: .

CDR3aa: CASSYYFGDKQPQHF
j_gene: TRBJ1-5
v_gene: TRBV6-5
abundance: once

CDR3aa: CASSQVNNLNTEAFF
j_gene: TRBJ1-1
v_gene: TRBV4-1
abundance: .

CDR3aa: CASGRTGDYGYTF
j_gene: TRBJ1-2
v_gene: TRBV6-1
abundance: few

CDR3aa: CASSGFRLAGDYNEQYF
j_gene: TRBJ2-7
v_gene: TRBV9
abundance: .

CDR3aa: CASSSGQAPNEQYF
j_gene: .
v_gene: TRBV18
abundance: .

CDR3aa: CSVEATSGRSSYNEQFF
j_gene: TRBJ2-1
v_gene: TRBV29-1
abundance: .

CDR3aa: CASSRDKHYNEQFF
j_gene: TRBJ2-1
v_gene: TRBV7-9
abundance: .

CDR3aa: CASRTSGPSSYEQYF
j_gene: TRBJ2-7
v_gene: TRBV28
abundance: few

CDR3aa: CASSPDVETQYF
j_gene: TRBJ2-5
v_gene: TRBV5-1
abundance: .

CDR3aa: CASAVSGANVLTF
j_gene: TRBJ2-6
v_gene: TRBV27
abundance: .

CDR3aa: CASNRDTDTQYF
j_gene: TRBJ2-3
v_gene: TRBV25-1
abundance: .

CDR3aa: CAISESFSGGRRSEQFF
j_gene: TRBJ2-1
v_gene: TRBV10-3
abundance: few

CDR3aa: CASSPRWHGTSGRGGTQYF
j_gene: TRBJ2-5
v_gene: TRBV7-2
abundance: few

CDR3aa: CASTKEGTPMRQYF
j_gene: TRBJ2-5
v_gene: TRBV6-2/TRBV6-3
abundance: .

CDR3aa: CASSPTWAGGYNEQFF
j_gene: TRBJ2-1
v_gene: TRBV7-8
abundance: few

CDR3aa: CASSLLTSGSADTQYF
j_gene: TRBJ2-3
v_gene: TRBV28
abundance: .

CDR3aa: CASSAPSGTSGRNFEQFF
j_gene: TRBJ2-1
v_gene: TRBV9
abundance: .

CDR3aa: CSARPGDRGTEAFF
j_gene: TRBJ1-1
v_gene: TRBV20-1
abundance: .

CDR3aa: CASSLVQLYEQYF
j_gene: TRBJ2-7
v_gene: TRBV7-8
abundance: .

CDR3aa: CASSLGEGALYGYTF
j_gene: TRBJ1-2
v_gene: TRBV6-5
abundance: .

CDR3aa: CASVAGGIYNEQFF
j_gene: TRBJ2-1
v_gene: TRBV2
abundance: .

CDR3aa: CASSETGTNTEAFF
j_gene: TRBJ1-1
v_gene: TRBV28
abundance: .

CDR3aa: CASSSRIYEQYF
j_gene: .
v_gene: TRBV28
abundance: .

CDR3aa: CASTGAAAREHPIKFYEQYF
j_gene: TRBJ2-7
v_gene: TRBV11-2
abundance: .

CDR3aa: CASSQDLINEQFF
j_gene: TRBJ2-1
v_gene: TRBV3-1
abundance: .

CDR3aa: CASGQNTGASSYNEQFF
j_gene: TRBJ2-1
v_gene: TRBV3-1
abundance: .

CDR3aa: CASSLGTALGQYF
j_gene: TRBJ2-7
v_gene: TRBV5-6
abundance: few

CDR3aa: CASSLGQQYYEQYF
j_gene: TRBJ2-7
v_gene: TRBV7-6
abundance: few

CDR3aa: CASSYSGQDTDTQYF
j_gene: TRBJ2-3
v_gene: TRBV6-6
abundance: many

CDR3aa: CSARPGTTYERYF
j_gene: TRBJ2-7
v_gene: TRBV20-1
abundance: once

CDR3aa: CASSAGTGVKDTQYF
j_gene: TRBJ2-3
v_gene: TRBV5-6
abundance: .

CDR3aa: CASSLQAGDPTYEQYF
j_gene: TRBJ2-7
v_gene: TRBV7-9
abundance: .